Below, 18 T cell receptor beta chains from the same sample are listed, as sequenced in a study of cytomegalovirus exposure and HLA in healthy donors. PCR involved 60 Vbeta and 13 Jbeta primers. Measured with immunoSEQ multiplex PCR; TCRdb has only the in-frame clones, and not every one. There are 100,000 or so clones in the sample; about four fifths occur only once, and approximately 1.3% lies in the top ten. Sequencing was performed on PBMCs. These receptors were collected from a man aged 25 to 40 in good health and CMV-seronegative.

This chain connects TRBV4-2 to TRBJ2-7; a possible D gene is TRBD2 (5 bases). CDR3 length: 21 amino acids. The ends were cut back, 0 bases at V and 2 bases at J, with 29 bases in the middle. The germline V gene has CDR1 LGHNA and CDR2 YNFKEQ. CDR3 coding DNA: TGTGCCAGCAGCCAAGATTTGTTAGGTCCTACGAGCGATGGAGGCCCCTACGAGCAGTACTTC. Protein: CASSQDLLGPTSDGGPYEQYF.

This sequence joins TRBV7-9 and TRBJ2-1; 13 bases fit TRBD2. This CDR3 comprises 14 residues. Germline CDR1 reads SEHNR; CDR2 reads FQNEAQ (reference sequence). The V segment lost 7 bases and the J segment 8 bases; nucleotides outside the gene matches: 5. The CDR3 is CASITSGGVDEQFF. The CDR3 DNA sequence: TGTGCCAGCATCACTAGCGGGGGGGTAGATGAGCAGTTCTTC.

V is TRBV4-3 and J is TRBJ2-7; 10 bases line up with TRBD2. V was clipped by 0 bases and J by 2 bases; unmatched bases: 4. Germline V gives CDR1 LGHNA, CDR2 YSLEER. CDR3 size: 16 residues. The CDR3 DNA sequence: TGCGCCAGCAGCCAAGATCTAGCGGGGGAGGCCTACGAGCAGTACTTC. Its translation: CASSQDLAGEAYEQYF.

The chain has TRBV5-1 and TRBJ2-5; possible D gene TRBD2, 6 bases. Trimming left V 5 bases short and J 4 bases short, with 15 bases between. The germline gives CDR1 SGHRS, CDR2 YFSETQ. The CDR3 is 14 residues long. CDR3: CASSLRGFAETQYF. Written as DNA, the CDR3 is TGCGCCAGCAGTCTCCGGGGGTTTGCAGAGACCCAGTACTTC.

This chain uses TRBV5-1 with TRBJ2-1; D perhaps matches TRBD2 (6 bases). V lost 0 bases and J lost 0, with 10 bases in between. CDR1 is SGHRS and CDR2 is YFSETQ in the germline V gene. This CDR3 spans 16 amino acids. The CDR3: CASSLARGSSYNEQFF. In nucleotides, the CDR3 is TGCGCCAGCAGCTTGGCCCGGGGGTCCTCCTACAATGAGCAGTTCTTC.

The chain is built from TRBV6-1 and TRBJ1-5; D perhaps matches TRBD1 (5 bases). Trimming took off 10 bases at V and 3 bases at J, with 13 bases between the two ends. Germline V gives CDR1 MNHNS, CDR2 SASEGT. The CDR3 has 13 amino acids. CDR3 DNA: TGTGCCACCCAACGGGGGATCAATCAGCCCCAGCATTTT. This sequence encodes CATQRGINQPQHF.

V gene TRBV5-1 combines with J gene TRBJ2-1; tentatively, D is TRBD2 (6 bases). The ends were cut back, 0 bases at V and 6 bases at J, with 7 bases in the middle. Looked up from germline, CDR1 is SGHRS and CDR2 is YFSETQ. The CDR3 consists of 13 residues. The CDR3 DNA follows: TGCGCCAGCAGCTTGGGGACTACCAATGAGCAGTTCTTC. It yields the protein CASSLGTTNEQFF. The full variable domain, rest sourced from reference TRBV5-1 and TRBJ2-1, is KAGVTQTPRYLIKTRGQQVTLSCSPISGHRSVSWYQQTPGQGLQFLFEYFSETQRNKGNFPGRFSGRQFSNSRSEMNVSTLELGDSALYLCASSLGTTNEQFFGPGTRLTVL.

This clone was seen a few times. The CDR3 loop is CASSPPGGSYGYTF. The CDR3 bases are TGTGCCAGCTCACCCCCCGGGGGTAGCTATGGCTACACCTTC. The chain has TRBV18 and TRBJ1-2, with a weak D call TRBD1 (5 bases). There are 14 residues in the CDR3. Germline V gene lookup returns CDR1 KGHSH and CDR2 LQKENI. Between the trimmed V and J ends, which lost 3 bases and 4 bases, there was a span of 12 bases.

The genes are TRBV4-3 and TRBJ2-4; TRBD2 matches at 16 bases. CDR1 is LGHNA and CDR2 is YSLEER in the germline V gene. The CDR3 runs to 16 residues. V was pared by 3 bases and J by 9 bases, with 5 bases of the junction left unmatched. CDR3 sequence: CASSQGLAGGPAIQYF. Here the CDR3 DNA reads TGCGCCAGCAGCCAGGGACTAGCGGGGGGGCCGGCCATTCAGTACTTC.

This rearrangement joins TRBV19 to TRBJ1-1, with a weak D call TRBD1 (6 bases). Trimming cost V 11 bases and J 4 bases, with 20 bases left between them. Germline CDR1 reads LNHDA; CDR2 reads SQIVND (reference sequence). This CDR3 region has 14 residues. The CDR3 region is CASRGAGAFTEAFF. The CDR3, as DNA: TGTGCCTCAAGGGGGGCGGGGGCTTTCACTGAAGCTTTCTTT.

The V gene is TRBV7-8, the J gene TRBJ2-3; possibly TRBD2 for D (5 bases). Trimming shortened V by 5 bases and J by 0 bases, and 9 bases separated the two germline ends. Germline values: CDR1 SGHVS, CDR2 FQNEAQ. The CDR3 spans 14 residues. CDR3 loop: CASSARGSTDTQYF. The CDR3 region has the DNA TGTGCCAGCAGCGCACGGGGTAGCACAGATACGCAGTATTTT.

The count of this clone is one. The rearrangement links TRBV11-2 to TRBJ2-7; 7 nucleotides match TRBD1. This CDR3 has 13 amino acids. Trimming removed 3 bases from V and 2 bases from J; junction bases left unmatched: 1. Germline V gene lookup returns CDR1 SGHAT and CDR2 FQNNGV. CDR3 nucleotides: TGTGCCAGCAGCTTCGGGACAGCCTACGAGCAGTACTTC. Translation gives CASSFGTAYEQYF.

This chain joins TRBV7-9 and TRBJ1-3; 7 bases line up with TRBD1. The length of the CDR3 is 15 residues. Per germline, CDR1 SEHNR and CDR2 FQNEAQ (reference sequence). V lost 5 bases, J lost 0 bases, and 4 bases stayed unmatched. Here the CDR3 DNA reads TGTGCCAGCAGCAAAAGGACAGGCTCTGGAAACACCATATATTTT. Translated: CASSKRTGSGNTIYF.

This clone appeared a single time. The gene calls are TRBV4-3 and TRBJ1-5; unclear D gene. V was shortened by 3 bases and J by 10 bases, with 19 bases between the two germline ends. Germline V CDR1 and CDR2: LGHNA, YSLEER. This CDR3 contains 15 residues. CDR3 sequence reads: CASSHGRFLSSPQHF. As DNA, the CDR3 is TGCGCCAGCAGCCATGGGAGGTTCCTGTCGTCCCCCCAGCATTTT.

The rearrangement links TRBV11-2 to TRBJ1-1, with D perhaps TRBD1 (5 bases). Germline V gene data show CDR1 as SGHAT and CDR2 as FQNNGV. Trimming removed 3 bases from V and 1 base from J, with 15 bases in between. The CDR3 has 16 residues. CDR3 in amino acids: CASSFVRGSKNTEAFF. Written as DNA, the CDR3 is TGTGCCAGCAGCTTTGTGCGGGGGTCAAAGAACACTGAAGCTTTCTTT.

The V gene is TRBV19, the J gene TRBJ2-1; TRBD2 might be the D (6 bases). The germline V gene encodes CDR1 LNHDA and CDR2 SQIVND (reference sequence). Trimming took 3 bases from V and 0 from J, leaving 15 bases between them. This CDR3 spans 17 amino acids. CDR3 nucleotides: TGTGCCAGTAGTATCGATGGGCGCGGGATCTCCTACAATGAGCAGTTCTTC. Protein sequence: CASSIDGRGISYNEQFF. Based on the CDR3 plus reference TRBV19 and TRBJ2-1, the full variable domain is DGGITQSPKYLFRKEGQNVTLSCEQNLNHDAMYWYRQDPGQGLRLIYYSQIVNDFQKGDIAEGYSVSREKKESFPLTVTSAQKNPTAFYLCASSIDGRGISYNEQFFGPGTRLTVL.

The CDR3 nucleotides are TGTGCCAGCAGCTTGAGGACAGGGAGGGGTTATAATGAAAAACTGTTTTTT. As protein: CASSLRTGRGYNEKLFF. The chain combines TRBV5-8 with TRBJ1-4, with TRBD1 matching over 8 bases. V lost 1 base, J lost 4 bases, and 9 bases stayed unmatched. The length of the CDR3 is 17 residues. Germline V gives CDR1 SGHTS, CDR2 YDEGEE.

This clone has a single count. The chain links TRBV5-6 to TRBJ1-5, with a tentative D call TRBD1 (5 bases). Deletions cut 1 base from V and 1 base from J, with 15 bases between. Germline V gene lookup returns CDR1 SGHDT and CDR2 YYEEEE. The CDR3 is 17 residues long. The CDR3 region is CASSLWSMRDSNQPQHF. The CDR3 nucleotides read TGTGCCAGCAGCTTGTGGAGTATGCGGGACAGCAATCAGCCCCAGCATTTT. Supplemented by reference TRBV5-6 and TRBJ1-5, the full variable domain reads DAGVTQSPTHLIKTRGQQVTLRCSPKSGHDTVSWYQQALGQGPQFIFQYYEEEERQRGNFPDRFSGHQFPNYSSELNVNALLLGDSALYLCASSLWSMRDSNQPQHFGDGTRLSIL.